This is a list of T cell receptor beta chains from one sample in a study of OX40 agonist ivuxolimab in advanced cancers. TCRdb's table, derived via immunoSEQ multiplex PCR, lists solely in-frame clones and lacks some. The sample shows 70,000 or so clones, 80% to 95% of them seen only once. The specimen was CD4+ or CD8+ T cells sorted from blood, collected in a trial of the OX40 agonist ivuxolimab. The receptors stem from an adult with an advanced solid tumor such as melanoma, head and neck, liver or kidney cancer. The CDR3 runs from the conserved cysteine through the conserved F or W. A D gene is named only where the DNA matches it firmly. Not all rows give a size; the values are once, few, many and, for expanded clones, a class.

size: -
D: TRBD2
V: TRBV5-4
J: TRBJ2-1
CDR3: CASSPTSGGEQFF
DNA: TGTGCCAGCAGCCCCACTAGCGGGGGGGAGCAGTTCTTC

size: -
D: -
V: TRBV6-9
J: TRBJ1-2
CDR3: CASSSSRRNYGYTF
DNA: TGTGCCAGCAGTTCCTCGCGTCGTAACTATGGCTACACCTTC

size: -
D: TRBD1
V: TRBV27
J: TRBJ2-1
CDR3: CASTLQGSYNEQFF
DNA: TGTGCCAGCACTCTACAGGGGTCCTACAATGAGCAGTTCTTC

size: -
D: TRBD1
V: TRBV6-9
J: TRBJ2-1
CDR3: CASSPGQGFEQFF
DNA: TGTGCCAGCAGTCCGGGACAGGGCTTTGAGCAGTTCTTC

size: -
D: TRBD1
V: TRBV27
J: TRBJ2-1
CDR3: CASREGTGPINEQFF
DNA: TGTGCCAGCAGAGAGGGGACAGGGCCGATCAATGAGCAGTTCTTC

size: -
D: TRBD2
V: TRBV27
J: TRBJ2-7
CDR3: CASSDGTSGGYEQYF
DNA: TGTGCCAGCAGTGACGGGACTAGCGGGGGCTACGAGCAGTACTTC

size: once
D: -
V: TRBV7-9
J: TRBJ2-2
CDR3: CASSLGVSSGELFF
DNA: TGTGCCAGCAGCTTGGGGGTATCATCCGGGGAGCTGTTTTTT

size: -
D: TRBD2
V: TRBV2
J: TRBJ2-1
CDR3: CASSDLRLAGGSYNEQFF
DNA: TGTGCCAGCAGTGACCTCCGACTAGCGGGGGGATCCTACAATGAGCAGTTCTTC

size: -
D: -
V: TRBV7-9
J: TRBJ1-2
CDR3: CASSFDGTNYGYTF
DNA: TGTGCCAGCAGCTTCGATGGAACTAACTATGGCTACACCTTC

size: -
D: -
V: TRBV9
J: TRBJ2-3
CDR3: CASSQSRPDTQYF
DNA: TGTGCCAGCAGCCAATCCCGGCCAGATACGCAGTATTTT

size: -
D: TRBD1
V: TRBV7-8
J: TRBJ1-5
CDR3: CASSTQPRQGVNQPQHF
DNA: TGTGCCAGCAGCACACAGCCCCGACAGGGGGTAAATCAGCCCCAGCATTTT

size: -
D: -
V: TRBV19
J: TRBJ2-7
CDR3: CASSIGGSYEQYF
DNA: TGTGCCAGTAGTATAGGCGGTTCCTACGAGCAGTACTTC

size: once
D: TRBD2
V: TRBV9
J: TRBJ2-2
CDR3: CASSVYPSGGVTGELFF
DNA: TGTGCCAGCAGCGTATATCCTAGCGGGGGGGTCACCGGGGAGCTGTTTTTT

size: -
D: TRBD1
V: TRBV5-4
J: TRBJ2-7
CDR3: CASSAGQGSYEQYF
DNA: TGTGCCAGCAGCGCGGGACAGGGGTCCTACGAGCAGTACTTC

size: -
D: TRBD2
V: TRBV7-9
J: TRBJ2-7
CDR3: CASGGAGGDEQYF
DNA: TGTGCCAGCGGCGGAGCGGGGGGGGACGAGCAGTACTTC

size: -
D: -
V: TRBV9
J: TRBJ2-7
CDR3: CASSVGSADTYEQYF
DNA: TGTGCCAGCAGCGTAGGAAGCGCCGACACCTACGAGCAGTACTTC

size: -
D: -
V: TRBV5-5
J: TRBJ2-3
CDR3: CASSLVGFTDTQYF
DNA: TGTGCCAGCAGCTTGGTCGGTTTCACAGATACGCAGTATTTT

size: -
D: TRBD1
V: TRBV5-4
J: TRBJ1-4
CDR3: CASSLKGTVTATNEKLFF
DNA: TGTGCCAGCAGCTTGAAGGGGACAGTCACTGCAACTAATGAAAAACTGTTTTTT

size: -
D: TRBD1
V: TRBV7-9
J: TRBJ1-2
CDR3: CASSFMTGGSDYGYTF
DNA: TGTGCCAGCAGCTTCATGACAGGGGGCTCTGACTATGGCTACACCTTC

size: few
D: -
V: TRBV6-4
J: TRBJ2-1
CDR3: CASSEDSSYNEQFF
DNA: TGTGCCAGCAGTGAGGACAGCTCCTACAATGAGCAGTTCTTC

size: -
D: -
V: TRBV21-1
J: TRBJ2-7
CDR3: CASSKEGGPQDEQYF
DNA: TGTGCCAGCAGCAAAGAGGGAGGGCCCCAGGACGAGCAGTACTTC

size: -
D: TRBD1
V: TRBV7-9
J: TRBJ2-7
CDR3: CASSPGWDRTYEQYF
DNA: TGTGCCAGCAGCCCGGGGTGGGACAGGACCTACGAGCAGTACTTC